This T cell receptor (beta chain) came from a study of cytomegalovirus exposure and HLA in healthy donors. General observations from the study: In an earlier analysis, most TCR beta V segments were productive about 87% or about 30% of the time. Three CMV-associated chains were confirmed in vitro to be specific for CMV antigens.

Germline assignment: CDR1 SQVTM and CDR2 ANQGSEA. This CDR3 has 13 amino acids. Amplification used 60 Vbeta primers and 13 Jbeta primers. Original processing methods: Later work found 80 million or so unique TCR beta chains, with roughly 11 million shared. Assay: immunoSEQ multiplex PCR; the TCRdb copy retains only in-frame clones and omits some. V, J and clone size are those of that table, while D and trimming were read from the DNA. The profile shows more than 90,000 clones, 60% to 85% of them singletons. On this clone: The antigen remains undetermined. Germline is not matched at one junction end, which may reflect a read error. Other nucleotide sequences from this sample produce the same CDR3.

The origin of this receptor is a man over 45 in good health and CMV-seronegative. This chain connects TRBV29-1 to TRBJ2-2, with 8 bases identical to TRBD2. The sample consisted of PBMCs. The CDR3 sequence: CSVLRGGTGELFF. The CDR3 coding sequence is TGCAGCGTCTTACGGGGGGGCACCGGGGAGCTGTTCTTT.